This T cell receptor (beta chain) was captured in a study of beta chain features in type 1 diabetes. Study overall: Investigators examined approximately 110,000,000 sorted cells across all samples.

Every isolated RNA sample was fully reverse transcribed, so sequencing captured expressed TCRB transcripts. Sequenced by immunoSEQ multiplex PCR; TCRdb stores in-frame clones only, minus some. The table shows about 320,000 clones, with approximately 14% occurring only once. Broader study findings: Whether HLA type influences TCRB rearrangement remained unresolved here. Reduced insertions and increased deletions marked VDJ junctions in type 1 diabetes patients.

Between the trimmed V and J ends, which lost 5 bases and 0 bases, there was a span of 10 bases. CDR3 length: 14 residues. Germline CDR1 is SGHNT and CDR2 is YENEEA. Only a few counts were recorded for this clone. Its target is not known. Purity (above 95%) was reached by all sorted populations. The sequenced material came from central memory CD4+ T cells from blood. The sequence derives from a young man in good health. The V call is TRBV11-3, the J call TRBJ1-2; D call uncertain. The CDR3 region has the DNA TGTGCCAGCAGCCCACTACGGGCTAACTATGGCTACACCTTC. Its translation is CASSPLRANYGYTF. Looking up the rest from reference TRBV11-3 and TRBJ1-2 gives the full variable domain: EAGVVQSPRYKIIEKKQPVAFWCNPISGHNTLYWYLQNLGQGPELLIRYENEEAVDDSQLPKDRFSAERLKGVDSTLKIQPAELGDSAVYLCASSPLRANYGYTFGSGTRLTVV.